This T cell receptor beta chain was sequenced during a study of T-cell memory formation after mild COVID-19. The wider study: Largely donor-specific sequence clusters came from a couple of donors. Regarding the study as a whole: Mainly CM and EM harbored the contracting CD4+ clones; mainly EMRA harbored the CD8+ ones. Pre-infection memory contained some responding clones, which suggested that cross-reactive memory had joined.

TCRdb reprocessed the 5' RACE reads via MiXCR and lists one record per CDR3 protein. This sample has 400,000 or so distinct CDR3 sequences, with about 19% found just once. This clonotype appeared many times. Antigen specificity is unknown. Germline loops: CDR1 ENHRY, CDR2 SYGVKD. V lost 8 bases, J lost 2 bases, and 15 bases lay in between. The CDR3 spans 14 residues. The chain employs TRBV10-3 and TRBJ1-2; the D gene is possibly TRBD1 (6 bases). What was sequenced was PBMCs or a T cell subset sorted from them (not recorded which). The receptor was derived from an adult woman who had mild COVID-19 (a few samples of this study predate the infection). Cell type and time point are not known. The CDR3 sequence: CAIRPDRTNYGYTF. The CDR3 DNA follows: TGTGCCATCCGGCCCGACAGGACGAACTATGGCTACACCTTC.